This T cell receptor beta chain came from a study of T-cell reconstitution after alpha-beta-depleted transplantation in children. In its sample, this clonotype was seen a few times. Its specificity is not known. As it was prepared, the TCRbeta library received unique molecular identifiers. MiXCR was run by TCRdb on the PCR reads, yielding one entry per CDR3 protein. The table records approximately 400,000 distinct CDR3 sequences, about 16% of them present only once. Regarding the study as a whole: Reportedly, roughly two months post-transplant, alpha-beta T cells arose from several hundred expanded graft clones. At one year after transplant, newly produced T cells mostly accounted for T-cell counts and diversity.

The material sequenced was PBMCs, mostly from graft donor cells, taken 360 days after TCRalphabeta/CD19-depleted stem cell transplant. This TCR was recovered from a boy younger than two who had a stem cell transplant for Wiskott-Aldrich syndrome, so the T cells may come from the graft donor.

The DNA for the CDR3 is TGTGCCAGCAGCCGCAGGACCCATCCGGGAGAGACCCAGTACTTC. It is translated as CASSRRTHPGETQYF. This rearrangement joins TRBV7-9 to TRBJ2-5, with unresolved D. Per the germline V gene, CDR1 is SEHNR and CDR2 is FQNEAQ (reference sequence). There are 15 residues in the CDR3. Trimming stripped 5 bases from V and 4 bases from J, with 17 bases between.